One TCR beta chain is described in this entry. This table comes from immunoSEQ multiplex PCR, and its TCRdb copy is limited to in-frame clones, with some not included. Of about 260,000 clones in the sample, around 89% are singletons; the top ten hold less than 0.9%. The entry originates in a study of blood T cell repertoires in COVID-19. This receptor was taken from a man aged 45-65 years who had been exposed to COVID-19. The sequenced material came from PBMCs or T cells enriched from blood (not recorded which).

CDR3 bases: TGTGCCAGCAGCGCGAACAGGATGCTAATCGGGGGCTACACCTTC. Translated: CASSANRMLIGGYTF. This rearrangement joins TRBV5-5 to TRBJ1-2, with D perhaps matching TRBD1 (5 bases). The V end lost 4 bases, the J end lost 8 bases, and 21 bases lay between the germline ends. CDR1 and CDR2 from the germline V gene are SGHKS and YYEKEE (reference sequence). The CDR3 is made up of 15 amino acids.